The T cell receptor beta chain under discussion was sequenced for a study of vaccination and CD4 T cells after COVID-19. Overall study: Post-COVID sampling occurred a median roughly 100 days after diagnosis (range 35 to 161). Blood was drawn a median roughly 68 days post second dose, range 14 to 241.

Study-wide points: Median numbers of SARS-CoV-2-reactive clonotypes increased from around 20 to 38 (not a significant change).

Treatment noted: roughly nine-day PBMC culture with coronavirus spike peptide pools or control peptides (ViraFEST assay). This clonotype came up a few times. The target antigen is unknown. The CDR3 consists of 15 residues. Trimming removed 5 bases from V and 5 bases from J, with 18 bases in between. Looked up from germline, CDR1 is MNHEY and CDR2 is SVGEGT. The Oncomine TCR Beta short-read assay generated sequence data from the DNA of cultured CD4+ T cells. The source of extracted genomic DNA was cultured CD4+ T cells. TCRdb re-analysed the PCR reads in MiXCR, keeping a single row per CDR3 protein. The sample holds 7,600 or so distinct CDR3 sequences, around 57% seen once.

The V call is TRBV6-2 or TRBV6-3, the J call TRBJ1-1; D is uncertain. This receptor was identified in a human donor who had recovered from COVID-19. The sequenced sample was CD4+ T cells from blood, cultured in vitro. CDR3 amino acids: CASSPPGWIGTEAFF. CDR3 DNA sequence: TGTGCCAGCAGTCCCCCGGGGTGGATAGGGACTGAAGCTTTCTTT.